These 11 T cell receptor beta chains share one sample of origin, sequenced in a study of blood T cell repertoires in COVID-19. TCRdb's copy holds only in-frame clones and misses some; the assay was immunoSEQ multiplex PCR. The data show a few hundred thousand clones, approximately 83% seen once. The source material was PBMCs or T cells enriched from blood (not recorded which). Receptors were obtained from a woman in her forties or fifties who had recovered from COVID-19.

The rearrangement links TRBV27 to TRBJ2-3; TRBD1 matches 8 bases. The CDR3 covers 16 residues. Germline lookup yields CDR1 MNHEY and CDR2 SMNVEV (reference sequence). V was clipped by 5 bases and J by 2 bases; unmatched bases: 9. The CDR3 nucleotides are TGTGCCAGCAGTACCATGGACAGGGCCACCACAGATACGCAGTATTTT. Its protein is CASSTMDRATTDTQYF.

The gene calls are TRBV28 and TRBJ2-2; 7 positions match TRBD2. In germline, CDR1 is MDHEN, CDR2 SYDVKM. V dropped 1 base and J dropped 5; count of bases not matched to a gene: 7. CDR3 length: 16 residues. CDR3 sequence (DNA): TGTGCCAGCAGTTTATCCTCTCAGGGAGGGACCGGGGAGCTGTTTTTT. Its protein is CASSLSSQGGTGELFF.

The rearrangement joins TRBV13 to TRBJ2-7, with TRBD2 matching over 8 bases. This CDR3 is built from 16 residues. The germline CDR1 and CDR2 sequences are PRHDT and FYEKMQ (reference sequence). With V trimmed by 0 bases and J by 3 bases, 7 bases remained unmatched. The CDR3 bases are TGTGCCAGCAGCTTAGGGGCGGGAGGCCTTATCTACGAGCAGTACTTC. This encodes CASSLGAGGLIYEQYF.

The chain recombines TRBV6-1 with TRBJ2-1; 9 bases are a match to TRBD2. Germline V lookup: CDR1 MNHNS, CDR2 SASEGT. V gave up 1 base and J gave up 1 base; unmatched junction bases: 5. The CDR3 runs to 17 residues. The CDR3 bases are TGTGCCAGCAGTGAAGTTGCGGGAGGGCCGTCCTACAATGAGCAGTTCTTC. Protein sequence: CASSEVAGGPSYNEQFF.

For the CDR3, the DNA is TGTGCCAGCAGCTCCTCCGGGACAGGGAAAAAAGAGACCCAGTACTTC. It codes for CASSSSGTGKKETQYF. The gene calls are TRBV13 and TRBJ2-5; TRBD1 matches 9 bases. J gave up 3 bases and V 4 bases, and 9 bases lay outside the gene matches. The CDR3 contains 16 residues. Germline CDR1 reads PRHDT; CDR2 reads FYEKMQ (reference sequence).

The V and J genes are TRBV7-9 and TRBJ2-5; TRBD1 matches at 7 bases. This CDR3 contains 16 residues. The V segment lost 5 bases and the J segment 1 base; nucleotides outside the gene matches: 10. Germline assignment: CDR1 SEHNR and CDR2 FQNEAQ (reference sequence). CDR3 DNA sequence: TGTGCCAGCAGCGGCAGGGCAGGGGGTGTCCAAGAGACCCAGTACTTC. Translation gives CASSGRAGGVQETQYF. The full variable domain, its missing parts supplied by reference TRBV7-9 and TRBJ2-5, is DTGVSQNPRHKITKRGQNVTFRCDPISEHNRLYWYRQTLGQGPEFLTYFQNEAQLEKSRLLSDRFSAERPKGSFSTLEIQRTEQGDSAMYLCASSGRAGGVQETQYFGPGTRLLVL.

The rearrangement joins TRBV3-1 (or the pseudogene TRBV3-2) to TRBJ2-5; no firm D call. The length of the CDR3 is 14 residues. Trimming took off 6 bases at V and 2 bases at J, with 13 bases between the two ends. Germline CDR1 is LGHDT and CDR2 is YNNKEL (reference sequence). This CDR3 is CASSLQPTQETQYF. The CDR3 DNA sequence: TGTGCCAGCAGTCTACAGCCTACTCAAGAGACCCAGTACTTC.

The chain combines TRBV19 with TRBJ2-1; 9 bases are shared with TRBD2. The CDR3 contains 14 residues. Germline-derived CDR1 and CDR2 are LNHDA and SQIVND (reference sequence). After removal of 6 bases from V and 2 bases from J, the junction contained 2 bases not matched to a gene. CDR3 in DNA: TGTGCCAGTAGGGGCGGGAGGGCCTACAATGAGCAGTTCTTC. Encoded protein: CASRGGRAYNEQFF. Full variable domain (remainder filled in from reference TRBV19 and TRBJ2-1): DGGITQSPKYLFRKEGQNVTLSCEQNLNHDAMYWYRQDPGQGLRLIYYSQIVNDFQKGDIAEGYSVSREKKESFPLTVTSAQKNPTAFYLCASRGGRAYNEQFFGPGTRLTVL.

Written as DNA, the CDR3 is TGTGCCAGCAGCCCGGCGGGGGGCGGGAGCTCCTACAATGAGCAGTTCTTC. It is translated as CASSPAGGGSSYNEQFF. V is TRBV5-4 and J is TRBJ2-1; 8 positions match TRBD2. V shed 4 bases and J 0 bases; nucleotides not matched to a gene: 9. There are 17 residues in the CDR3. CDR1 and CDR2 from the germline V gene are SGHNT and YYREEE (reference sequence).

V gene TRBV7-8 combines with J gene TRBJ2-1; TRBD2 matches at 7 bases. Germline V gene lookup returns CDR1 SGHVS and CDR2 FQNEAQ. Trimming at V came to 5 bases and at J to 8 bases, leaving 12 bases not matched to a gene. CDR3 length: 15 residues. CDR3 in amino acids: CASSLRRERGHEQFF. CDR3 nucleotides: TGTGCCAGCAGCCTAAGGCGGGAGCGGGGACATGAGCAGTTCTTC.

V gene TRBV7-9 combines with J gene TRBJ2-7; TRBD1 matches 9 bases. The CDR3 has 16 residues. With 6 bases clipped from V and 5 bases from J, the junction kept 14 bases outside the gene matches. Looked up from germline, CDR1 is SEHNR and CDR2 is FQNEAQ (reference sequence). As DNA, the CDR3 is TGTGCCAGCAGTCCCCAGACAGGGGGGTTTGACGACGAGCAGTACTTC. This gives the protein CASSPQTGGFDDEQYF.